The present TCR beta chain was sequenced within a study of read filtering for tumor transcriptome and immune sequencing. Study as a whole: The cohort had about 16 men and 14 to 15 women aged roughly 40 to 90, mean roughly 66 years.

To note about this clonotype: As yet, its antigen is unknown.

This library used about 360 ng RNA and molecular barcoded adaptors spanning alpha/delta and beta/gamma chains. TCRdb independently ran MiXCR on the reads; one entry per CDR3 protein. The sample includes around 20,000 distinct CDR3 sequences, 22% of them seen just once. Overall study results and limits: Correlation between methods rose after single-read clonotypes were removed.

The germline gives CDR1 SGHAT, CDR2 FQNNGV. V was shortened by 5 bases and J by 9 bases, with 17 bases between the two germline ends. This CDR3 comprises 14 residues. The sequencing input was a population of CD138-negative cells sorted from bone marrow. J is TRBJ2-1 and V is TRBV11-2; D is ambiguous. The sequence derives from a donor at least 40 years old with multiple myeloma. In DNA, the CDR3 is TGTGCCAGCAGCATCCGGACCCCCCCGGCTGAGCAGTTCTTC. Translation: CASSIRTPPAEQFF.